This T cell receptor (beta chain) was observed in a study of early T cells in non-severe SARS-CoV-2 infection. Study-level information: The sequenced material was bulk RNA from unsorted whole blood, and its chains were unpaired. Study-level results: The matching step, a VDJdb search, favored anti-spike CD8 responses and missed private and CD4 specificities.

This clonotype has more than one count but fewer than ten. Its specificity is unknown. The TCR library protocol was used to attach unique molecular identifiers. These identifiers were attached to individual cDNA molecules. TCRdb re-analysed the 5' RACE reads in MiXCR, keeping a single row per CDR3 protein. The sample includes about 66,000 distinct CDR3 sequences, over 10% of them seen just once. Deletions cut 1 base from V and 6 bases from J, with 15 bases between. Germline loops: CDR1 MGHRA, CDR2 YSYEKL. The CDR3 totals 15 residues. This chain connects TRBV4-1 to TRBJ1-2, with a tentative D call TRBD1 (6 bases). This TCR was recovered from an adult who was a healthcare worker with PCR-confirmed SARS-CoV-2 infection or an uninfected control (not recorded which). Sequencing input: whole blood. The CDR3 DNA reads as TGCGCCAGCAGCCAAGGATACAGGGCTGCCGATGGCTACACCTTC. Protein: CASSQGYRAADGYTF.